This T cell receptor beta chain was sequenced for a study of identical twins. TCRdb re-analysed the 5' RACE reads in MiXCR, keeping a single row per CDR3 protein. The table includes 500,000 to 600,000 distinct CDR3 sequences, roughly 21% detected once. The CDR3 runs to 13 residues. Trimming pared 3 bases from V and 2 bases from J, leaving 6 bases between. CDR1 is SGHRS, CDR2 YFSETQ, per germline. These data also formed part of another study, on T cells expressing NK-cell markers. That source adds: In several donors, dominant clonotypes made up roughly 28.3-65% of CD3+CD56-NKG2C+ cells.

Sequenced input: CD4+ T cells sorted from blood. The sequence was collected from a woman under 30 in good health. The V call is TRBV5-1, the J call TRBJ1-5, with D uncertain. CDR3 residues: CASSWSGNQPQHF. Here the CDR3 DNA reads TGCGCCAGCAGCTGGTCTGGCAATCAGCCCCAGCATTTT.